The rows below give T cell receptor beta chains drawn from one sample of a study of multiple sclerosis patients with progressive multifocal leukoencephalopathy. Assay used: immunoSEQ multiplex PCR; TCRdb lists only in-frame clones, some missing. Among some 31,000 clones listed, approximately 89% were seen once. Sequencing used PBMCs. The receptors stem from a human donor with multiple sclerosis. The CDR3 runs from the conserved cysteine through the conserved F or W. The D gene is left open where the match is weak. Only some rows state a clone size, as once, few, many or a class for expanded clones.

14	-	TRBV6-1	TRBJ2-1	TRBD2	TGTGCCAGCAGGACCGGGACTAGCGGGACTCAGCAGTTCTTC	CASRTGTSGTQQFF
15	-	TRBV14	TRBJ1-2	TRBD1	TGTGCCAGCAGCCAAAGGGACAGGGTAGGGTATGGCTACACCTTC	CASSQRDRVGYGYTF
17	-	TRBV5-4	TRBJ2-1	TRBD1	TGTGCCAGCAGCGGGGGTTGGGGGACAGGGTTAGAGAATGAGCAGTTCTTC	CASSGGWGTGLENEQFF
15	-	TRBV7-3	TRBJ2-7	TRBD2	TGTGCCAGCAGCCCTGGACTAGCGGGACTCTACGAGCAGTACTTC	CASSPGLAGLYEQYF
15	-	TRBV13	TRBJ2-3	TRBD2	TGTGCCAGCAGCCAGGGACTAGCGGGCACAGATACGCAGTATTTT	CASSQGLAGTDTQYF
16	once	TRBV7-9	TRBJ1-6	TRBD1	TGTGCCAGCAGCTTAGGCGCCGGGACAGGTCAACCACCCCTCCACTTT	CASSLGAGTGQPPLHF
15	-	TRBV30	TRBJ1-4	-	TGTGCCTGGGGTCGGCGCGGGGCGGGGGTCGAAAAACTGTTTTTT	CAWGRRGAGVEKLFF
14	-	TRBV28	TRBJ1-2	-	TGTGCCAGCAGTTTATCAGGGATAGGCTATGGCTACACCTTC	CASSLSGIGYGYTF
13	once	TRBV27	TRBJ2-1	-	TGTGCCAGCAGTTTATGGGCGAACAATGAGCAGTTCTTC	CASSLWANNEQFF
19	-	TRBV5-1	TRBJ2-7	TRBD2	TGCGCCAGCAGCTCACGACCAATAGACCTAGCGGCGCAATTAGGTGAGCAGTACTTC	CASSSRPIDLAAQLGEQYF
15	-	TRBV6-5	TRBJ2-5	-	TGTGCCAGCAGTTACTCGGGGCGGGTGCAAGAGACCCAGTACTTC	CASSYSGRVQETQYF
13	-	TRBV19	TRBJ1-1	-	TGTGCCAGTAGTATCGGGGTCGGCACTGAAGCTTTCTTT	CASSIGVGTEAFF
13	-	TRBV7-6	TRBJ1-1	-	TGTGCCAGCAGCTTAGTAGGGGGGTCTGAAGCTTTCTTT	CASSLVGGSEAFF
16	-	TRBV5-6	TRBJ1-3	TRBD1	TGTGCCAGCAGCGGCGTCCGGGACAGTGCTGGAAACACCATATATTTT	CASSGVRDSAGNTIYF
15	-	TRBV7-8	TRBJ2-1	-	TGTGCCAGCAGCCAGATGGGGGGAGGCCCCAATGAGCAGTTCTTC	CASSQMGGGPNEQFF
12	-	TRBV14	TRBJ2-4	-	TGTGCCAGCAGCCAAGTTCCTCACATTCAGTACTTC	CASSQVPHIQYF
16	-	TRBV4-1	TRBJ1-3	-	TGCGCCAGCGGCAGAGCAGGGTCGGTAGCTGGAAACACCATATATTTT	CASGRAGSVAGNTIYF
15	-	TRBV5-1	TRBJ1-5	-	TGCGCCAGCAGCCCCCAGGGGATCATCGGGCAGCCCCAGCATTTT	CASSPQGIIGQPQHF
15	-	TRBV7-2	TRBJ1-4	-	TGTGCCAGCAGCTTAGATGGGCTCGCTAATGAAAAACTGTTTTTT	CASSLDGLANEKLFF
15	-	TRBV19	TRBJ1-5	-	TGTGCCAGTAGCCCCAGGGGACATAGCAATCAGCCCCAGCATTTT	CASSPRGHSNQPQHF
17	-	TRBV5-4	TRBJ1-1	TRBD1	TGTGCCAGCAGCTTGGGCGGACAGGAGGTGCTGAACACTGAAGCTTTCTTT	CASSLGGQEVLNTEAFF
12	-	TRBV6-5	TRBJ1-2	-	TGTGCCAGTTCGCACCCTAACTATGGCTACACCTTC	CASSHPNYGYTF
13	-	TRBV18	TRBJ1-3	-	TGTGCCAGCTCACCGAGTTCTGGAAGCACCATATATTTT	CASSPSSGSTIYF
16	-	TRBV15	TRBJ2-3	TRBD1	TGTGCCACCAGCAGAGATCGCACAGGGGAATCAGATACGCAGTATTTT	CATSRDRTGESDTQYF
14	-	TRBV28	TRBJ1-1	-	TGTGCCAGCAGTATCGGGGGAATTAACACTGAAGCTTTCTTT	CASSIGGINTEAFF
12	-	TRBV5-5	TRBJ1-1	-	TGTGCCAGCAGCTCGGCCGGATACGAAGCTTTCTTT	CASSSAGYEAFF
14	-	TRBV5-1	TRBJ1-4	-	TGCGCCAGCAGCTTGGGGGGATCAGGTGAAAAACTGTTTTTT	CASSLGGSGEKLFF
16	-	TRBV14	TRBJ1-1	TRBD1	TGTGCCAGCAGCCTCCGGACAGGTCGAAAGGACACTGAAGCTTTCTTT	CASSLRTGRKDTEAFF
14	-	TRBV6-4	TRBJ2-1	TRBD2	TGTGCCAGCAGCGGAGCGGGAGGCGTAAATGAGCAGTTCTTC	CASSGAGGVNEQFF
14	few	TRBV11-2	TRBJ2-7	TRBD1	TGTGCCAGCAGCCCACAGGGGGGACCCTACGGGCAGTACTTC	CASSPQGGPYGQYF
14	-	TRBV9	TRBJ1-1	-	TGTGCCAGCAGCGTAGGAGACCTGAACACTGAAGCCTTCTTT	CASSVGDLNTEAFF
15	-	TRBV13	TRBJ1-2	TRBD1	TGTGCCAGCAGCTTATTACAGGGGATTAACTATGGCTACACCTTC	CASSLLQGINYGYTF
15	-	TRBV7-2	TRBJ1-5	-	TGTGCCAGCAGCTTAGACAGCTATAGCAATCAGCCCCAGCATTTT	CASSLDSYSNQPQHF
15	-	TRBV2	TRBJ1-1	TRBD1	TGTGCCAGCAGTGTCAGGGGGTTAGAGAACACTGAAGCTTTCTTT	CASSVRGLENTEAFF
13	-	TRBV12-5	TRBJ2-7	-	TGTGCTAGTGGTATCGGGACAAAATACGAGCAGTACTTC	CASGIGTKYEQYF
17	-	TRBV19	TRBJ1-5	TRBD1	TGTGCCAGTACCGGCCGGGACAGGGGTATGGAGTTTCAGCCCCAGCATTTT	CASTGRDRGMEFQPQHF
14	-	TRBV15	TRBJ1-2	-	TGTGCCACCAGCAGAGATGTCAGCTCCTATGGCTACACCTTC	CATSRDVSSYGYTF
17	-	TRBV13	TRBJ2-1	-	TGTGCCAGCAGCTTACCCCTAGATATGAGCTCCTACAATGAGCAGTTCTTC	CASSLPLDMSSYNEQFF
18	-	TRBV19	TRBJ2-2	TRBD2	TGTGCCAGTAGTACTCCCTCGGGAAGCGGGAGGTACACCGGGGAGCTGTTTTTT	CASSTPSGSGRYTGELFF
14	-	TRBV7-2	TRBJ2-7	-	TGTGCCAGCAGCTTAGACAGAGGATACTACGAGCAGTACTTC	CASSLDRGYYEQYF
15	-	TRBV4-1	TRBJ2-7	-	TGCGCCAGCAGCCAAGAACCGGTTGGCTCCTACGAGCAGTACTTC	CASSQEPVGSYEQYF
13	-	TRBV30	TRBJ1-3	-	TGTGCCTGGAGTGTGTCACTGGACAACACCATATATTTT	CAWSVSLDNTIYF
16	-	TRBV28	TRBJ1-4	-	TGTGCCAGCAGTTTTGGCCCCGGGCAGGGTAATGAAAAACTGTTTTTT	CASSFGPGQGNEKLFF
16	-	TRBV5-6	TRBJ1-4	-	TGTGCCAGCAGGAGGGGGGGACCCACAACTAATGAAAAACTGTTTTTT	CASRRGGPTTNEKLFF
15	-	TRBV29-1	TRBJ2-7	TRBD2	TGCAGCGTTGGCCCCCCAGGGTCAGCGGGGGTCGAGCAGTACTTC	CSVGPPGSAGVEQYF
16	-	TRBV7-9	TRBJ2-3	-	TGTGCCAGCAGCTCACCGGGACACCTAACCACAGATACGCAGTATTTT	CASSSPGHLTTDTQYF